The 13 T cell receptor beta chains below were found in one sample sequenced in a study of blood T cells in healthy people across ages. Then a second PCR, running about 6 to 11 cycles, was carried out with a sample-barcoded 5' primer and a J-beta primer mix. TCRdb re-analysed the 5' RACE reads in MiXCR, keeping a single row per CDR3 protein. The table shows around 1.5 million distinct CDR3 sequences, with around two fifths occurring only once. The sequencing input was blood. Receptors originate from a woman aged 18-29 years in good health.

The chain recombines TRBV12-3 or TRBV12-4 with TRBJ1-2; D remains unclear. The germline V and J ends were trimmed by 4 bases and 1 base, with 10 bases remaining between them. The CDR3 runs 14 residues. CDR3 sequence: CASSSHDRNYGYTF. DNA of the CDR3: TGTGCCAGCAGTTCCCATGACCGTAACTATGGCTACACCTTC.

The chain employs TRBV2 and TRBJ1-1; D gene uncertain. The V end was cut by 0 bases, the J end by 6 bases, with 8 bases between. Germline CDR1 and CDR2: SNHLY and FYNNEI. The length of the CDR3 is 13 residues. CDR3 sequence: CASSEAGRPEAFF. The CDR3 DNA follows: TGTGCCAGCAGTGAAGCGGGTAGACCTGAAGCTTTCTTT.

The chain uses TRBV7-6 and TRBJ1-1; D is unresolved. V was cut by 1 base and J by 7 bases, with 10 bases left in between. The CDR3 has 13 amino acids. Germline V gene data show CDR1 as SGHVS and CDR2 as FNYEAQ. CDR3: CASSLEVADEAFF. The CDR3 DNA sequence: TGTGCCAGCAGCTTAGAGGTGGCAGATGAAGCTTTCTTT. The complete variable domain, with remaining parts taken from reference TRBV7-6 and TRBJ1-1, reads GAGVSQSPRYKVTKRGQDVALRCDPISGHVSLYWYRQALGQGPEFLTYFNYEAQQDKSGLPNDRFSAERPEGSISTLTIQRTEQRDSAMYRCASSLEVADEAFFGQGTRLTVV.

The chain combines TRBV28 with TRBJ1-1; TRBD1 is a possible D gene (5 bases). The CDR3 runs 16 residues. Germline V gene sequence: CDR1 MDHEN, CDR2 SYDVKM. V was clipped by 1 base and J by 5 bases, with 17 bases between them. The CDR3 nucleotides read TGTGCCAGCAGTTTATATGAAGGGGCCCCAGGAACTGAAGCTTTCTTT. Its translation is CASSLYEGAPGTEAFF. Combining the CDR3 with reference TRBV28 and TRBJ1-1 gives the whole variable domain DVKVTQSSRYLVKRTGEKVFLECVQDMDHENMFWYRQDPGLGLRLIYFSYDVKMKEKGDIPEGYSVSREKKERFSLILESASTNQTSMYLCASSLYEGAPGTEAFFGQGTRLTVV.

The DNA of the CDR3 is TGTGCCAGCAGCCGAGCGGACAGGTCGGATACGCAGTATTTT. This encodes CASSRADRSDTQYF. V is TRBV14 and J is TRBJ2-3, with 7 bases that match TRBD1. Germline CDR1 and CDR2: SGHDN and FVKESK. The CDR3 is made up of 14 amino acids. The V gene end was trimmed by 4 bases and the J gene end by 6 bases; junction bases not matched to a gene: 7.

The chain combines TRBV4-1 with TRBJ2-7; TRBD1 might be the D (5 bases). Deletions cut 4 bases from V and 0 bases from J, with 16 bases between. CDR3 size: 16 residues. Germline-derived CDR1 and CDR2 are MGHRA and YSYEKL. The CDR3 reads CASSREVIGDSYEQYF. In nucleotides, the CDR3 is TGCGCCAGCAGCCGCGAGGTAATAGGGGACTCCTACGAGCAGTACTTC.

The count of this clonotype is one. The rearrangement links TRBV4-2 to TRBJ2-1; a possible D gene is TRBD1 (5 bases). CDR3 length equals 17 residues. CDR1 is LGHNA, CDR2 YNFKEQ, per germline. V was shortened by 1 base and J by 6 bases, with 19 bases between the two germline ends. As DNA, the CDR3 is TGTGCCAGCAGCCAAGTAGTAAAAACAGGAAGTAGCAATGAGCAGTTCTTC. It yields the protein CASSQVVKTGSSNEQFF.

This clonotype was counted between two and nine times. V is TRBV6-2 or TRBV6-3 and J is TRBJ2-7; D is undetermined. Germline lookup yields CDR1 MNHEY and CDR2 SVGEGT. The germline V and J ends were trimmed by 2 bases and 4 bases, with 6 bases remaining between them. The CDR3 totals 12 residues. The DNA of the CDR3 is TGTGCCAGCAGTTACGACCCATACGAGCAGTACTTC. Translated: CASSYDPYEQYF.

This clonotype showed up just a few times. CDR3 loop: CASSVGFAGRDTQYF. CDR3 bases: TGTGCCAGCAGCGTAGGATTTGCGGGCAGAGATACGCAGTATTTT. This chain connects TRBV9 to TRBJ2-3; D possibly corresponds to TRBD2 (5 bases). The CDR3 has 15 residues. Trimming shortened V by 0 bases and J by 5 bases, and 13 bases separated the two germline ends. CDR1 and CDR2 from the germline V gene are SGDLS and YYNGEE. Filled out from reference TRBV9 and TRBJ2-3, the complete variable domain reads DSGVTQTPKHLITATGQRVTLRCSPRSGDLSVYWYQQSLDQGLQFLIQYYNGEERAKGNILERFSAQQFPDLHSELNLSSLELGDSALYFCASSVGFAGRDTQYFGPGTRLTVL.

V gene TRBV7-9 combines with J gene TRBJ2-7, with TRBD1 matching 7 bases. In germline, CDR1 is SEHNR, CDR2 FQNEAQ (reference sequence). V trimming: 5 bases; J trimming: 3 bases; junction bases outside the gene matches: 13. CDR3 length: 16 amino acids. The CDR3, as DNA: TGTGCCAGCAGCCCCCCAAGGACAGGCCTCTACTACGAGCAGTACTTC. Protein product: CASSPPRTGLYYEQYF.

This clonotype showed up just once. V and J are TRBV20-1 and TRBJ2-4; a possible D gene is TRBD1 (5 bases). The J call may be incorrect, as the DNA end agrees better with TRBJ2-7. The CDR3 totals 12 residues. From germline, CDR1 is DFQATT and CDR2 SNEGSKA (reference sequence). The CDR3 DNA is TGCAGTGCTGAGTGGACACAGTACGAGCAGTACTTC. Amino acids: CSAEWTQYEQYF.

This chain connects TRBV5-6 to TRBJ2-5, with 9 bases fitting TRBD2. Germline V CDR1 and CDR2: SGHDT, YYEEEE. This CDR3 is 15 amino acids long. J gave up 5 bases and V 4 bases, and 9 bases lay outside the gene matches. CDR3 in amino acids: CASSAIAGERETQYF. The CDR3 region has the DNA TGTGCCAGCAGCGCCATAGCGGGAGAGAGGGAGACCCAGTACTTC.

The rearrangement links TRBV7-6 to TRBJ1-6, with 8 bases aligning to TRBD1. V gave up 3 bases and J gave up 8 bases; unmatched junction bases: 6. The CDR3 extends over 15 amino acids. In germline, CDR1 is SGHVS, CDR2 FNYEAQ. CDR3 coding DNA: TGTGCCAGCAGCTTTGGACAGGGTGAGGATTCACCCCTCCACTTT. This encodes CASSFGQGEDSPLHF. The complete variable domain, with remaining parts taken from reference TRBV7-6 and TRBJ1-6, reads GAGVSQSPRYKVTKRGQDVALRCDPISGHVSLYWYRQALGQGPEFLTYFNYEAQQDKSGLPNDRFSAERPEGSISTLTIQRTEQRDSAMYRCASSFGQGEDSPLHFGNGTRLTVT.